Presented here are 6 T cell receptor beta chains from one specimen sequenced in a study of blood T cell repertoires in COVID-19. Clones were read by immunoSEQ multiplex PCR, and TCRdb kept only the in-frame ones, dropping some. The sample has over 90,000 clones, roughly 87% seen once. The sample comprised peripheral blood. These TCRs come from a woman in her fifties or sixties with COVID-19, enrolled during active disease.

The chain joins TRBV6-5 to TRBJ2-1, with no clear D. The germline V gene has CDR1 MNHEY and CDR2 SVGAGI. The CDR3 runs to 15 residues. V was pared by 7 bases and J by 0 bases, with 13 bases between. CDR3 DNA sequence: TGTGCCAGCACCCCTACTGCGAGCTCCTACAATGAGCAGTTCTTC. Translation gives CASTPTASSYNEQFF.

The chain combines TRBV12-3 or TRBV12-4 with TRBJ1-5; maybe TRBD1 (6 bases). V lost 5 bases to trimming and J lost 9 bases, with 14 bases between them. CDR3 length: 13 residues. The DNA of the CDR3 is TGTGCCAGCAGTCCGGACAGCCCATCGCCCCAGCATTTT. Its translation: CASSPDSPSPQHF.

The V gene is TRBV28, the J gene TRBJ1-3, with 9 bases matching TRBD1. Germline assignment: CDR1 MDHEN and CDR2 SYDVKM. V dropped 6 bases and J dropped 1; count of bases not matched to a gene: 10. The CDR3 is made up of 17 amino acids. CDR3 in DNA: TGTGCCAGCAGAGCGACAGGGGGTACCTTTTCTGGAAACACCATATATTTT. This translates into CASRATGGTFSGNTIYF.

The V and J genes are TRBV7-3 and TRBJ2-1; 10 bases are shared with TRBD2. CDR3 length equals 14 residues. Germline V lookup: CDR1 SGHTA, CDR2 FQGTGA. Unmatched junction bases numbered 1, after V lost 5 bases and J lost 3 bases. CDR3 protein: CASSSGGDYNEQFF. CDR3 DNA sequence: TGTGCCAGCAGCAGCGGGGGGGACTACAATGAGCAGTTCTTC.

The chain uses TRBV9 and TRBJ1-4; D gene ambiguous. CDR1 is SGDLS, CDR2 YYNGEE, per germline. The V gene lost 0 bases and the J gene lost 4 bases, with 7 bases spanning the gap. There are 14 residues in the CDR3. CDR3 bases: TGTGCCAGCAGCGTAGGCGGCAGTAATGAAAAACTGTTTTTT. It codes for CASSVGGSNEKLFF.

The chain is built from TRBV5-6 and TRBJ2-1; the D gene is possibly TRBD2 (5 bases). This CDR3 has 16 residues. The V end was cut by 4 bases, the J end by 2 bases, with 16 bases between. Germline CDR1 is SGHDT and CDR2 is YYEEEE. The CDR3 protein is CASSLYQKEAYNEQFF. The DNA for the CDR3 is TGTGCCAGCAGCCTATACCAAAAGGAGGCCTACAATGAGCAGTTCTTC.